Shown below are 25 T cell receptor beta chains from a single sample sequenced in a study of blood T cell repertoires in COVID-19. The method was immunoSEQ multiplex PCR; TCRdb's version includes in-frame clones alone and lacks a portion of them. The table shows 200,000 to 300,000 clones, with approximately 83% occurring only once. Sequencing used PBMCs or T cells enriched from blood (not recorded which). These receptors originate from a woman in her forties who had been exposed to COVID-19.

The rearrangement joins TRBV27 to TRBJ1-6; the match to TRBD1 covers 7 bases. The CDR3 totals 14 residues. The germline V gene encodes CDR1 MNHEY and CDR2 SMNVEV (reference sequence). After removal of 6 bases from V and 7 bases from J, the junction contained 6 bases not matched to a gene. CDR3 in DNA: TGTGCCAGCAGGGGGGACAGCCCAAATTCACCCCTCCACTTT. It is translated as CASRGDSPNSPLHF.

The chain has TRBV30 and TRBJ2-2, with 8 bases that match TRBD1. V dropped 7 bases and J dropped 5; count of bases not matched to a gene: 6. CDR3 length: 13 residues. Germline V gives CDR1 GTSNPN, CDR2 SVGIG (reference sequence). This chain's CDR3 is CASGGVGTGELFF. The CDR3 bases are TGTGCCTCAGGGGGCGTTGGGACCGGGGAGCTGTTTTTT.

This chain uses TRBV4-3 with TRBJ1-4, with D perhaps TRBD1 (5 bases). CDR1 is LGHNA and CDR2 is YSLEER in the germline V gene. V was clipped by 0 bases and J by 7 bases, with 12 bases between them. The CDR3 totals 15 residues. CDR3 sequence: CASSQDGGVGEKLFF. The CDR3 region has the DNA TGCGCCAGCAGCCAAGATGGAGGGGTCGGTGAAAAACTGTTTTTT.

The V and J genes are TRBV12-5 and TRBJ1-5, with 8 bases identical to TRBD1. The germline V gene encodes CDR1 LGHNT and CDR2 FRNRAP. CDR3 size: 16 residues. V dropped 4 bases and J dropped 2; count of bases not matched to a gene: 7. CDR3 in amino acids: CASGSQGASGNQPQHF. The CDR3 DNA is TGTGCTAGTGGTTCCCAGGGGGCGTCGGGCAATCAGCCCCAGCATTTT.

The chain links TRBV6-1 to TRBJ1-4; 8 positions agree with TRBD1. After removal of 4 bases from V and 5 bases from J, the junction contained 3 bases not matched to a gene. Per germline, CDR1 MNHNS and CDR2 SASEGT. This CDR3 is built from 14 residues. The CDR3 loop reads CASSGRDRNEKLFF. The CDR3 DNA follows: TGTGCCAGCAGTGGCCGGGACAGGAATGAAAAACTGTTTTTT.

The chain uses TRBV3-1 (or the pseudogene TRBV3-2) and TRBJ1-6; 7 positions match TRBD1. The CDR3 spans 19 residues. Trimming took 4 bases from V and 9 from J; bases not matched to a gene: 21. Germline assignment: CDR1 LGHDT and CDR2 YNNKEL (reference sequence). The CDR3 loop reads CASSPGTVSLPGTSSPLHF. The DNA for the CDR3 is TGTGCCAGCAGCCCCGGGACAGTCTCCCTCCCCGGGACTAGTTCACCCCTCCACTTT.

The CDR3 here is CASSERTDLTEAFF. The CDR3 nucleotides are TGTGCCAGCAGTGAACGGACTGATCTAACTGAAGCTTTCTTT. The gene calls are TRBV2 and TRBJ1-1; D ambiguous. Trimming took off 2 bases at V and 5 bases at J, with 12 bases between the two ends. This CDR3 contains 14 residues. Germline V lookup: CDR1 SNHLY, CDR2 FYNNEI.

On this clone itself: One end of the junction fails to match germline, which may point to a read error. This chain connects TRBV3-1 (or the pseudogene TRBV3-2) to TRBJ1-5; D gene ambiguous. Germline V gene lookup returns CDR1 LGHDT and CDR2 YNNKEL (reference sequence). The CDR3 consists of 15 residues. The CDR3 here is CANSQDATENQPQHF. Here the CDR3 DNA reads TGTGCCAACAGCCAAGATGCCACAGAGAATCAGCCCCAGCATTTT.

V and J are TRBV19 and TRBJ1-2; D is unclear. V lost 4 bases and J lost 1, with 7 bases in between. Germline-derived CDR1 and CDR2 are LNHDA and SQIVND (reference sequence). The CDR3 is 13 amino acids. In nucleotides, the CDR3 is TGTGCCAGTAGTACTAAGAGTAACTATGGCTACACCTTC. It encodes CASSTKSNYGYTF.

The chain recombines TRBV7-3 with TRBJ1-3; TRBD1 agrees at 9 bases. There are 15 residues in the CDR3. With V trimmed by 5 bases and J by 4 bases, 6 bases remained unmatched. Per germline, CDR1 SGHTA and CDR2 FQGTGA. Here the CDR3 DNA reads TGTGCCAGCAGCATCGACAGGGGGACGGGAAACACCATATATTTT. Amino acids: CASSIDRGTGNTIYF.

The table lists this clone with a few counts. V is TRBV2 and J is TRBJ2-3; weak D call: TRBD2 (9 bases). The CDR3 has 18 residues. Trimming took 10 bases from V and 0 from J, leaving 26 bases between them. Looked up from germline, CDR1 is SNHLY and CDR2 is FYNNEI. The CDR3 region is CAIRGLAGTLPSTDTQYF. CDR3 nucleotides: TGTGCCATCAGGGGGCTAGCGGGGACCCTACCTAGCACAGATACGCAGTATTTT.

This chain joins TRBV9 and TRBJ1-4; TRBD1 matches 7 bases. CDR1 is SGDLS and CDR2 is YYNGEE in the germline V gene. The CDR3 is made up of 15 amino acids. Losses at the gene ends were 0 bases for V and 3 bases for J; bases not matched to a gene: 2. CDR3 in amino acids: CASSVEGTANEKLFF. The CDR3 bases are TGTGCCAGCAGCGTAGAAGGGACAGCTAATGAAAAACTGTTTTTT.

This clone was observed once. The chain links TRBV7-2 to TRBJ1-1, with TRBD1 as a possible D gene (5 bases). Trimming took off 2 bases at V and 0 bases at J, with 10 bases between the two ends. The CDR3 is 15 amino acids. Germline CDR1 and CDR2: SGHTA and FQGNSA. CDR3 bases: TGTGCCAGCAGCTTAACAGGCCAGGTGAACACTGAAGCTTTCTTT. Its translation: CASSLTGQVNTEAFF. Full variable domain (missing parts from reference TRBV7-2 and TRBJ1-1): GAGVSQSPSNKVTEKGKDVELRCDPISGHTALYWYRQSLGQGLEFLIYFQGNSAPDKSGLPSDRFSAERTGGSVSTLTIQRTQQEDSAVYLCASSLTGQVNTEAFFGQGTRLTVV.

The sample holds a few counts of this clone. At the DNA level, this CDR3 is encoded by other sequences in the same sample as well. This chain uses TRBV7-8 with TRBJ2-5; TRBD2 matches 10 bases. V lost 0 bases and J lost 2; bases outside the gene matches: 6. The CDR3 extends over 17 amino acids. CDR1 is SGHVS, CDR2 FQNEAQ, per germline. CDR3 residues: CASSLAGLAGAQETQYF. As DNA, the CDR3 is TGTGCCAGCAGCTTAGCGGGGCTAGCGGGGGCTCAAGAGACCCAGTACTTC.

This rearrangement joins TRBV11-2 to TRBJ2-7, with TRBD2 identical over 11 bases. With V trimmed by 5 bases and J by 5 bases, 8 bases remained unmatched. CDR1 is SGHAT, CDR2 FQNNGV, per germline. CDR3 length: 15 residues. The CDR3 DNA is TGTGCCAGCAGCATTAGCGGGGGGGCAACCCACGAGCAGTACTTC. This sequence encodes CASSISGGATHEQYF.

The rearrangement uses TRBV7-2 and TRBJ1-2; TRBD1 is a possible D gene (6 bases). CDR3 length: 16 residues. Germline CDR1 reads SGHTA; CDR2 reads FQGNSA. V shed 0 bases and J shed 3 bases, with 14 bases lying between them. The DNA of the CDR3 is TGTGCCAGCAGCTTAGCGCACAGGGTTGGTGACTATGGCTACACCTTC. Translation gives CASSLAHRVGDYGYTF.

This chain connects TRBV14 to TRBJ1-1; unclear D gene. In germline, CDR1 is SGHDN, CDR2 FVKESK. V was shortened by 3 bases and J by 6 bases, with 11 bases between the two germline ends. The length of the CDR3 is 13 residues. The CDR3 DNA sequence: TGTGCCAGCAGCCATTCCGGAGCTGCTGAAGCTTTCTTT. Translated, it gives CASSHSGAAEAFF.

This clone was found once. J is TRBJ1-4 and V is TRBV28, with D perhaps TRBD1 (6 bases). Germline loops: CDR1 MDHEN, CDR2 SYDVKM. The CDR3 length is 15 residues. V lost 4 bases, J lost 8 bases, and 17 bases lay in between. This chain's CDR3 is CASSWSQQGGEKLFF. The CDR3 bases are TGTGCCAGCAGTTGGAGTCAACAGGGTGGCGAAAAACTGTTTTTT.

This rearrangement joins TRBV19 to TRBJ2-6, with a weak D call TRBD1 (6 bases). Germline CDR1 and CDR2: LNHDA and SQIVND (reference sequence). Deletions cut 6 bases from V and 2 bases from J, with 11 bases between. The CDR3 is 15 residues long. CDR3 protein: CASSQQGAGANVLTF. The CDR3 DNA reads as TGTGCCAGTAGCCAACAGGGAGCTGGGGCCAACGTCCTGACTTTC. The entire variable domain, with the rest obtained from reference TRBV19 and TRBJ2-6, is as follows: DGGITQSPKYLFRKEGQNVTLSCEQNLNHDAMYWYRQDPGQGLRLIYYSQIVNDFQKGDIAEGYSVSREKKESFPLTVTSAQKNPTAFYLCASSQQGAGANVLTFGAGSRLTVL.

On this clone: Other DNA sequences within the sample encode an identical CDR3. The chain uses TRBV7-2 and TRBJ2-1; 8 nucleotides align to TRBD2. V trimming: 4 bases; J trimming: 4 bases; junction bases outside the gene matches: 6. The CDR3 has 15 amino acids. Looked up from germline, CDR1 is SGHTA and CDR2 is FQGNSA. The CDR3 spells CASSSSGGAYNEQFF. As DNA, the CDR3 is TGTGCCAGCAGCTCAAGCGGGGGAGCTTACAATGAGCAGTTCTTC.

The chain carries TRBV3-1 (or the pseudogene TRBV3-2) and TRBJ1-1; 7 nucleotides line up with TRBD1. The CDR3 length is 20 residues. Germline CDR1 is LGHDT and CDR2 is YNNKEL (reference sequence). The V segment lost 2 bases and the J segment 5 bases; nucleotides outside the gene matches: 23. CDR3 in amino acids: CASSQTRPFPGQQFRTEAFF. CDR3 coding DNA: TGTGCCAGCAGCCAAACTAGACCATTCCCGGGACAGCAGTTTAGGACTGAAGCTTTCTTT.

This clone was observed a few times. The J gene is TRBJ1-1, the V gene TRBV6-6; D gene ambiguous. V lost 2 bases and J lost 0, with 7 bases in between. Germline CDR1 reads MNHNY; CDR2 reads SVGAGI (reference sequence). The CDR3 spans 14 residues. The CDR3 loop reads CASSYDEVNTEAFF. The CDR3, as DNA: TGTGCCAGCAGTTACGACGAGGTGAACACTGAAGCTTTCTTT.

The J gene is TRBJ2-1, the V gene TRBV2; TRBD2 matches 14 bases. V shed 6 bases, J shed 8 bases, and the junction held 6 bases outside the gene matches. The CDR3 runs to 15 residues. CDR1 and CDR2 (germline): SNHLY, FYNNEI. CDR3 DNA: TGTGCCAGCAGCGCCTCGGGACTAGCGGGGGATGAGCAGTTCTTC. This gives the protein CASSASGLAGDEQFF.

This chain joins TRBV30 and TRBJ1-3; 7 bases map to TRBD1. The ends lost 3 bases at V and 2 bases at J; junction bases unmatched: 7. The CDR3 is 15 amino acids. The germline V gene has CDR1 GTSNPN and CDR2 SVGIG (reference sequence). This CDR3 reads CAWSQGGPTGNTIYF. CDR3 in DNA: TGTGCCTGGAGCCAGGGGGGCCCGACTGGAAACACCATATATTTT.

CDR3 DNA sequence: TGTGCCAGCAGCTTTCGGGAAGGCGACAATGAGCAGTTCTTC. Its translation: CASSFREGDNEQFF. This chain uses TRBV5-4 with TRBJ2-1, with a weak D call TRBD2 (5 bases). The germline V gene has CDR1 SGHNT and CDR2 YYREEE (reference sequence). V was shortened by 2 bases and J by 5 bases, with 11 bases between the two germline ends. The CDR3 consists of 14 residues.